Listed below are T cell receptor beta chains from one sample, sequenced in a study of PD-1 blockade in classical Hodgkin lymphoma. Generated by immunoSEQ multiplex PCR, the TCRdb table keeps only in-frame clones and is missing some. The repertoire consists of just over 25,000 clones, with around two thirds occurring once and the leading ten covering around 11%. The sample in question was peripheral blood mononuclear cells (PBMCs), obtained before the second cycle of nivolumab. Receptors originate from a human donor with classical Hodgkin lymphoma. Both conserved end residues are part of each CDR3. A D gene is named only where the DNA matches it firmly. Size is omitted from some rows. Given values are once, few, many or a class for expanded clones.

clone_size: .; d_call: TRBD2; v_call: TRBV27; j_call: TRBJ2-3; cdr3_nt: TGTGCCAGCAGTTCGGGAGGGCTCCGAACGCAGTATTTT; cdr3_aa: CASSSGGLRTQYF
clone_size: few; d_call: .; v_call: TRBV7-2; j_call: TRBJ2-4; cdr3_nt: TGTGCCAGCAGCTTAGGTCAGGGGGGCGTATCCAAAAACATTCAGTACTTC; cdr3_aa: CASSLGQGGVSKNIQYF
clone_size: .; d_call: .; v_call: TRBV20-1; j_call: TRBJ2-3; cdr3_nt: TGCAGTGCCCCGTTCACAGATACGCAGTATTTT; cdr3_aa: CSAPFTDTQYF
clone_size: few; d_call: TRBD2; v_call: TRBV7-3; j_call: TRBJ2-1; cdr3_nt: TGTGCCAGCAGCCCAGAGGGACTAGGTGAGCAGTTCTTC; cdr3_aa: CASSPEGLGEQFF
clone_size: .; d_call: TRBD2; v_call: TRBV6-5; j_call: TRBJ2-1; cdr3_nt: TGTGCCAGCAGTTACGGGGGGCTAGCGGGCGAGCAGTTCTTC; cdr3_aa: CASSYGGLAGEQFF
clone_size: once; d_call: TRBD1; v_call: TRBV6-1; j_call: TRBJ1-5; cdr3_nt: TGTGCCAGCAGTGGTACAGGGGTCCAGCCCCAGCATTTT; cdr3_aa: CASSGTGVQPQHF
clone_size: once; d_call: .; v_call: TRBV5-8; j_call: TRBJ1-2; cdr3_nt: TGTGCCAGCAGCTTGGATGGAGGGGTACACTATGGCTACACCTTC; cdr3_aa: CASSLDGGVHYGYTF
clone_size: .; d_call: .; v_call: TRBV2; j_call: TRBJ2-7; cdr3_nt: TGTGCCAGCAACAGTGAGCACGAGCAGTACTTC; cdr3_aa: CASNSEHEQYF
clone_size: .; d_call: .; v_call: TRBV30; j_call: TRBJ1-1; cdr3_nt: TGTGCCTGGAGGGGGTACACTGAAGCTTTCTTT; cdr3_aa: CAWRGYTEAFF
clone_size: few; d_call: .; v_call: TRBV27; j_call: TRBJ2-1; cdr3_nt: TGTGCCAGCAGTTTACCGGGGGTGGAATACAATGAGCAGTTCTTC; cdr3_aa: CASSLPGVEYNEQFF
clone_size: .; d_call: .; v_call: TRBV19; j_call: TRBJ1-4; cdr3_nt: TGTGCCAGTAGTCCCAAGGACGGAGATAAACTGTTTTTT; cdr3_aa: CASSPKDGDKLFF
clone_size: .; d_call: .; v_call: TRBV27; j_call: TRBJ1-2; cdr3_nt: TGTGCCAGCAGTCTCGAAGGGGGTCGGTATGGCTACACCTTC; cdr3_aa: CASSLEGGRYGYTF
clone_size: .; d_call: .; v_call: TRBV28; j_call: TRBJ2-1; cdr3_nt: TGTGCCAGCGGAACCGAACGAAACAAGCAGTTCTTC; cdr3_aa: CASGTERNKQFF
clone_size: few; d_call: .; v_call: TRBV7-2; j_call: TRBJ1-5; cdr3_nt: TGTGCCAGCAGCCCAGCTCAGGTTTATAGCAATCAGCCCCAGCATTTT; cdr3_aa: CASSPAQVYSNQPQHF